This TCR beta chain originates from a study of blood T cell repertoires in COVID-19. Looking at the study overall: In each case, the material was cDNA or gDNA derived from T cells, B-cell-depleted T cells, or PBMCs.

V shed 4 bases, J shed 6 bases, and the junction held 8 bases outside the gene matches. The CDR3 runs 17 residues. The germline gives CDR1 SGHRS, CDR2 YFSETQ. Assay: immunoSEQ multiplex PCR; the TCRdb copy retains only in-frame clones and omits some. Of around 58,000 clones detected, 65% to 85% appear once; the ten largest clones hold approximately 4%. This clone showed up just once. Those enrolled, adults aged about 18 to 89 years, came from about two dozen US areas. Categorization into cohorts depended on clinical history that participants reported. Specimen: PBMCs or T cells enriched from blood (not recorded which). This TCR was recovered from a woman aged 40 to 50 with acute COVID-19. V is TRBV5-1 and J is TRBJ2-3; 16 nucleotides line up with TRBD2. The CDR3 protein is CASSPAGLAGGVDTQYF. CDR3 bases: TGCGCCAGCAGCCCCGCGGGACTAGCGGGAGGGGTGGATACGCAGTATTTT.